This entry describes one TCR beta chain. The data derive from a study of blood T cell repertoires in COVID-19. Overall study context: COVID-19 samples collected from the United States, Italy and Spain covered acute and convalescent phases. The analysed material was cDNA or gDNA that came from T cells, B-cell-depleted T cells, or PBMCs.

Germline CDR1 and CDR2: SGHNT and YYREEE (reference sequence). The V gene lost 1 base and the J gene lost 3 bases, with 14 bases spanning the gap. The CDR3 has 16 amino acids. Authors' processing steps: Reference gene primer amplification gave nucleated cell count estimates. Assay used: immunoSEQ multiplex PCR; TCRdb lists only in-frame clones, some missing. Clone size and the V and J calls come from that table; the DNA yielded D and trimming. This table holds roughly 60,000 clones, about 82% found once. This chain links TRBV5-4 with TRBJ2-1; possibly TRBD2 for D (6 bases). The sample comprised peripheral blood. The receptor was isolated from a human donor in a cohort sampled during active COVID-19. The CDR3 loop reads CASSLTGSRYYNEQFF. DNA of the CDR3: TGTGCCAGCAGCTTGACCGGGAGCCGCTACTACAATGAGCAGTTCTTC.